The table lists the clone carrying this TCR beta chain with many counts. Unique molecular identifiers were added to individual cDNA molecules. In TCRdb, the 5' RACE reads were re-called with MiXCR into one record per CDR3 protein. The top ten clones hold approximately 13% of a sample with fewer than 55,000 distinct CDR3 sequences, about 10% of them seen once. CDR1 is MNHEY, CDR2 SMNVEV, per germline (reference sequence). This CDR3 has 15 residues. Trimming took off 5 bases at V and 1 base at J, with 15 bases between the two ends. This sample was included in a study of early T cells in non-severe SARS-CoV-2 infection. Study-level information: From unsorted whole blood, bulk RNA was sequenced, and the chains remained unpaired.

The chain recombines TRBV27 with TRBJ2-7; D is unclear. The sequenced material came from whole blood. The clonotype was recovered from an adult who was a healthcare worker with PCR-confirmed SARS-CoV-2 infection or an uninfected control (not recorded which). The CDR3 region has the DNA TGTGCCAGCAGTCCACCCTACGCGCCTTCCTACGAGCAGTACTTC. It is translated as CASSPPYAPSYEQYF.